The clone carrying this T cell receptor beta chain has only a few counts. What it recognizes is unknown. V was pared by 3 bases and J by 0 bases, with 6 bases between. The CDR3 loop spans 13 amino acids. Germline-derived CDR1 and CDR2 are DFQATT and SNEGSKA (reference sequence). A first 10-cycle multiplex round used 32 V-gene and 13 J-gene primers on TCR beta CDR3. TCRdb itself ran the multiplex PCR reads through MiXCR, one entry per CDR3 protein. The sample contains 30,000 to 40,000 distinct CDR3 sequences, around 30% of which appear only once. Bulk tumor genomic DNA, roughly 600 ng per sample, was used as template. Taken during surgery, several biopsies per primary tumor were spaced as far apart as possible within the tumor mass. The study enrolled patients with untreated, newly diagnosed non-small cell lung cancer who underwent curative surgery. The sample belongs to a study of immune heterogeneity within non-small cell lung tumors.

Findings and caveats of the study: The study found that local T-cell clonality correlated moderately but significantly with local tumor mutational burden (R about 0.34). Alongside site-unique high-frequency clones, identical dominant CDR3 beta clonotypes recurred across tumor sites within a patient.

The sequencing input was lung tumor tissue. The chain joins TRBV20-1 to TRBJ1-3; D is unclear. This TCR derives from a middle-aged man with non-small cell lung cancer. CDR3 loop: CSASQYSGNTIYF. In DNA, the CDR3 is TGCAGTGCTAGTCAGTACTCTGGAAACACCATATATTTT.